This entry lists 5 T cell receptor beta chains sequenced from one sample in a study of CD8 T cells in Susac syndrome. Reverse transcription of roughly 0.5 to 1 ug RNA was carried out with random hexamers. TCRdb passed the immunoSEQ multiplex PCR reads through MiXCR, listing each CDR3 protein once. The data show 95,000 to 150,000 distinct CDR3 sequences, with around 96% seen just once and 0.11% to 0.15% held by the top ten. Sequenced sample: CD4+ T cells from PBMCs. All receptors derive from a human donor with Susac syndrome.

The chain combines TRBV6-2 or TRBV6-3 with TRBJ1-1, with D possibly being TRBD1 (5 bases). CDR3 length: 15 amino acids. The V and J ends lost 6 bases and 5 bases respectively, with 19 bases between them. Germline CDR1 MNHEY, CDR2 SVGEGT. The CDR3 loop reads CASSRPGTERTEAFF. The DNA of the CDR3 is TGTGCCAGCAGCCGGCCCGGGACTGAGCGAACTGAAGCTTTCTTT.

The chain is built from TRBV7-9 and TRBJ2-7, with D perhaps matching TRBD2 (5 bases). The CDR3 totals 15 residues. The V gene's germline CDR1 is SEHNR and CDR2 FQNEAQ (reference sequence). Trimming cost V 3 bases and J 0 bases, with 12 bases left between them. DNA for the CDR3: TGTGCCAGCAGCTTCGTCGGGGAATACTCCTACGAGCAGTACTTC. Its protein product is CASSFVGEYSYEQYF.

The chain uses TRBV9 and TRBJ2-3; 10 nucleotides match TRBD2. Germline V gene sequence: CDR1 SGDLS, CDR2 YYNGEE. V trimming: 0 bases; J trimming: 5 bases; junction bases outside the gene matches: 3. The CDR3 is 15 amino acids. This CDR3 is CASSVASGRGDTQYF. In nucleotides, the CDR3 is TGTGCCAGCAGCGTAGCCAGCGGGAGGGGAGATACGCAGTATTTT.

Only one count was recorded for this clonotype. The V call is TRBV20-1, the J call TRBJ1-1; 8 bases are a match to TRBD1. The germline V gene has CDR1 DFQATT and CDR2 SNEGSKA (reference sequence). V lost 6 bases and J lost 7; bases outside the gene matches: 13. The CDR3 is 14 residues long. CDR3 in amino acids: CSAHLRQGLFEAFF. DNA for the CDR3: TGCAGTGCCCACCTAAGACAGGGGTTATTTGAAGCTTTCTTT.

The V gene is TRBV27, the J gene TRBJ2-7; no reliable D call. The CDR3 is 11 amino acids. Germline V gives CDR1 MNHEY, CDR2 SMNVEV (reference sequence). The V gene lost 5 bases and the J gene lost 6 bases, with 8 bases spanning the gap. In DNA, the CDR3 is TGTGCCAGCAGTGGTTTAATCGAGCAGTACTTC. It yields the protein CASSGLIEQYF.